The 14 T cell receptor beta chains presented below share a single source sample, sequenced in a study of T cells in tuberculosis. Assay used: immunoSEQ multiplex PCR; TCRdb lists only in-frame clones, some missing. The sample carries 25,000 to 35,000 clones, 70% to 90% recorded once. Time point meaning: new active TB diagnosis, blood taken before or within 7 days of starting treatment. The sample in question was PBMCs, obtained at tuberculosis diagnosis. These receptors were collected from an adult with tuberculosis.

This rearrangement joins TRBV9 to TRBJ2-1; D may be TRBD1 (5 bases). Trimming cost V 0 bases and J 4 bases, with 11 bases left between them. Germline V gives CDR1 SGDLS, CDR2 YYNGEE. CDR3 length equals 15 residues. This chain's CDR3 is CASSVGGVQYNEQFF. CDR3 bases: TGTGCCAGCAGCGTAGGGGGCGTCCAATACAATGAGCAGTTCTTC.

The gene calls are TRBV14 and TRBJ1-1, with 8 bases aligning to TRBD1. Germline V lookup: CDR1 SGHDN, CDR2 FVKESK. V lost 0 bases, J lost 11 bases, and 5 bases stayed unmatched. The CDR3 is made up of 13 amino acids. The CDR3 region is CASSQDDRGGAFF. Written as DNA, the CDR3 is TGTGCCAGCAGCCAAGACGACAGGGGCGGGGCTTTCTTT.

This clone was observed a handful of times. The chain links TRBV14 to TRBJ2-1, with D possibly being TRBD1 (6 bases). Germline V lookup: CDR1 SGHDN, CDR2 FVKESK. The CDR3 spans 14 residues. Trimming left V 7 bases short and J 1 base short, with 11 bases between. The CDR3 is CASMSGASYNEQFF. DNA of the CDR3: TGTGCCAGCATGTCAGGGGCATCCTACAATGAGCAGTTCTTC.

The genes are TRBV28 and TRBJ2-7; 13 nucleotides match TRBD2. The J segment lost 3 bases and the V segment lost 6 bases, leaving 2 bases of the junction unmatched. This CDR3 spans 14 amino acids. In germline, CDR1 is MDHEN, CDR2 SYDVKM. CDR3 loop: CASRGLAGNYEQYF. As DNA, the CDR3 is TGTGCCAGCAGGGGACTAGCGGGAAACTACGAGCAGTACTTC.

The rearrangement joins TRBV28 to TRBJ1-1; possibly TRBD1 for D (6 bases). CDR3 length: 12 residues. CDR1 is MDHEN, CDR2 SYDVKM, per germline. The V and J ends lost 5 bases and 11 bases respectively, with 15 bases between them. CDR3 in DNA: TGTGCCAGCAGTCACAGGGCGGAGCTCGCTTTCTTT. Residues: CASSHRAELAFF.

The chain joins TRBV19 to TRBJ2-5; maybe TRBD1 (5 bases). CDR3 length: 14 residues. V was trimmed by 5 bases and J by 5 bases, leaving 15 bases between them. CDR1 LNHDA and CDR2 SQIVND come from the germline V gene (reference sequence). The CDR3 DNA sequence: TGTGCCAGTAGTTCCGGACAAGTCAGGGAGACCCAGTACTTC. It is translated as CASSSGQVRETQYF.

This chain connects TRBV19 to TRBJ1-1, with a tentative D call TRBD1 (6 bases). CDR3 size: 13 residues. The V gene's germline CDR1 is LNHDA and CDR2 SQIVND (reference sequence). V was trimmed by 1 base and J by 3 bases, leaving 6 bases between them. CDR3 bases: TGTGCCAGTAGTATAGGGACAGACACTGAAGCTTTCTTT. Translated, it gives CASSIGTDTEAFF.

V and J are TRBV6-6 and TRBJ1-4; 7 positions agree with TRBD1. V lost 4 bases to trimming and J lost 0 bases; unmatched junction nucleotides: 5. The germline V gene has CDR1 MNHNY and CDR2 SVGAGI (reference sequence). The CDR3 is 16 amino acids. The CDR3 protein is CASSSGQRATNEKLFF. The CDR3 region has the DNA TGTGCCAGCAGTTCGGGACAGCGAGCAACTAATGAAAAACTGTTTTTT.

The chain carries TRBV11-2 and TRBJ1-3, with D hard to call. Germline V gives CDR1 SGHAT, CDR2 FQNNGV. Trimming removed 5 bases from V and 4 bases from J, with 6 bases in between. The CDR3 totals 12 residues. CDR3 amino acids: CASSLQGNTIYF. The CDR3 DNA follows: TGTGCCAGCAGCCTACAGGGAAACACCATATATTTT.

J is TRBJ2-3 and V is TRBV6-1; 7 bases fit TRBD2. The germline V gene encodes CDR1 MNHNS and CDR2 SASEGT. The V segment lost 8 bases and the J segment 2 bases; nucleotides outside the gene matches: 7. The CDR3 spans 14 residues. The chain's CDR3 is CASHLAAHTDTQYF. The CDR3 DNA reads as TGTGCCAGCCACCTAGCGGCCCACACAGATACGCAGTATTTT.

The J gene is TRBJ1-2, the V gene TRBV27; the match to TRBD1 covers 8 bases. J lost 8 bases, V lost 8 bases, and 13 bases had no gene match. The V gene's germline CDR1 is MNHEY and CDR2 SMNVEV (reference sequence). The CDR3 covers 14 residues. CDR3 sequence reads: CASPRQGAPLGYTF. CDR3 in DNA: TGTGCCAGCCCGCGGCAGGGGGCCCCTCTGGGCTACACCTTC.

The chain combines TRBV5-4 with TRBJ1-2, with D hard to call. The V end was cut by 4 bases, the J end by 0 bases, with 13 bases between. In germline, CDR1 is SGHNT, CDR2 YYREEE (reference sequence). This CDR3 is 15 amino acids long. CDR3 amino acids: CASSPTIIPNYGYTF. CDR3 nucleotide sequence: TGTGCCAGCAGCCCTACCATAATCCCTAACTATGGCTACACCTTC.

Points on this clone: Distinct nucleotide sequences in the sample also encode this CDR3. The chain uses TRBV9 and TRBJ2-7; maybe TRBD2 (6 bases). Between the trimmed V and J ends, which lost 0 bases and 4 bases, there was a span of 11 bases. CDR1 and CDR2 (germline): SGDLS, YYNGEE. CDR3 length: 14 amino acids. CDR3: CASSVAYGGYEQYF. Here the CDR3 DNA reads TGTGCCAGCAGCGTAGCTTACGGGGGATACGAGCAGTACTTC.

The chain is built from TRBV28 and TRBJ2-2; 7 bases line up with TRBD1. V gave up 7 bases and J gave up 1 base; unmatched junction bases: 15. The CDR3 has 18 residues. CDR1 and CDR2 from the germline V gene are MDHEN and SYDVKM. The CDR3 DNA reads TGTGCCAGCATGGGGGTTATGAGGGGGCATTTGAACACCGGGGAGCTGTTTTTT. Translated, it gives CASMGVMRGHLNTGELFF.